These 14 T cell receptor beta chains were sequenced from one sample in a study of post-analysis software for immune sequencing data. TCR beta libraries were prepared from cDNA with unique molecular identifiers. TCRdb independently ran MiXCR on the PCR reads; one entry per CDR3 protein. The sample lists over 150,000 distinct CDR3 sequences, roughly 31% seen once, with 1.5% in the top ten. Broader study findings: The study found TRBV5-6, TRBV5-1 and TRBV20-1 among five or six TRBV segments more frequent in patients than controls.

No antigen has been identified for these receptors. Sequencing used blood. The receptors were sampled from a girl under 18 with multiple sclerosis.

The chain links TRBV5-1 to TRBJ2-3; D is unresolved. This CDR3 contains 16 residues. Per germline, CDR1 SGHRS and CDR2 YFSETQ. The V end lost 3 bases, the J end lost 3 bases, and 17 bases lay between the germline ends. Here the CDR3 DNA reads TGCGCCAGCAGCTCATTGGGCGAGAGTAGGACAGATACGCAGTATTTT. Protein product: CASSSLGESRTDTQYF. Complete variable domain (other parts from reference TRBV5-1 and TRBJ2-3): KAGVTQTPRYLIKTRGQQVTLSCSPISGHRSVSWYQQTPGQGLQFLFEYFSETQRNKGNFPGRFSGRQFSNSRSEMNVSTLELGDSALYLCASSSLGESRTDTQYFGPGTRLTVL.

This clonotype was counted a few times. The CDR3 coding sequence is TGTGCCAGCAGTTTACCTCCTAACTATGGCTACACCTTC. It specifies CASSLPPNYGYTF. This chain joins TRBV12-3 or TRBV12-4 and TRBJ1-2; no firm D call. The CDR3 is made up of 13 amino acids. V shed 2 bases and J shed 0 bases, with 4 bases lying between them.

A word on this clonotype: It may be a read error: a sequence one base away is much more abundant. This sequence joins TRBV29-1 and TRBJ2-5; a possible D gene is TRBD2 (6 bases). Trimming left V 8 bases short and J 13 bases short, with 23 bases between. This CDR3 is built from 12 residues. The V gene's germline CDR1 is SQVTM and CDR2 ANQGSEA. As DNA, the CDR3 is TGCAGCCCCGTGGGGAGGTCGGGCGAGCGGTACTTC. Translating gives CSPVGRSGERYF.

The V gene is TRBV30, the J gene TRBJ2-5; D possibly corresponds to TRBD1 (6 bases). V was trimmed by 4 bases and J by 7 bases, leaving 16 bases between them. In germline, CDR1 is GTSNPN, CDR2 SVGIG (reference sequence). The CDR3 extends over 13 amino acids. The CDR3 loop reads CAWNADIRGTQYF. The CDR3 nucleotides are TGTGCCTGGAACGCAGACATCAGGGGGACCCAGTACTTC.

V gene TRBV18 combines with J gene TRBJ1-1; D is possibly TRBD1 (5 bases). Germline V gives CDR1 KGHSH, CDR2 LQKENI. The ends were cut back, 3 bases at V and 0 bases at J, with 17 bases in the middle. CDR3 length: 17 residues. DNA for the CDR3: TGTGCCAGCTCACCCTCCGACAGCCGGGGCCTGAACACTGAAGCTTTCTTT. It yields the protein CASSPSDSRGLNTEAFF.

This clonotype was detected only a few times. The chain couples TRBV28 to TRBJ2-3, with 13 bases lining up with TRBD2. The CDR3 covers 17 residues. The ends lost 7 bases at V and 4 bases at J; junction bases unmatched: 11. The germline CDR1 and CDR2 sequences are MDHEN and SYDVKM. The CDR3 loop reads CASTQGGLAGKADTQYF. CDR3 coding DNA: TGTGCCAGCACCCAGGGGGGACTAGCGGGAAAGGCAGATACGCAGTATTTT.

For this clonotype: This may arise from a read error, as a much more abundant clone is one base away. The chain employs TRBV4-1 and TRBJ2-3; TRBD1 matches 9 bases. Germline V gives CDR1 MGHRA, CDR2 YSYEKL. The J segment lost 8 bases and the V segment lost 2 bases, leaving 11 bases of the junction unmatched. The length of the CDR3 is 16 residues. In nucleotides, the CDR3 is TGCGCCAGCAGCCAATCCGGGACAGGGCTTGCAGGTACGCAGTATTTT. Translated: CASSQSGTGLAGTQYF.

This clonotype was recorded many times. This chain joins TRBV28 and TRBJ1-2, with 9 bases lining up with TRBD1. The CDR3 totals 15 residues. J lost 4 bases, V lost 3 bases, and 6 bases had no gene match. Germline V gene lookup returns CDR1 MDHEN and CDR2 SYDVKM. CDR3 sequence (DNA): TGTGCCAGCAGTTTTCGGGACAGGGCAGCCTATGGCTACACCTTC. This sequence encodes CASSFRDRAAYGYTF.

The table lists this clonotype with many counts. The CDR3 spells CASTPGRGPYNEQFF. CDR3 in DNA: TGTGCCAGCACCCCGGGTCGGGGCCCCTACAATGAGCAGTTCTTC. The rearrangement uses TRBV6-6 and TRBJ2-1, with D perhaps given as TRBD1 or TRBD2 (5 bases each). Deletions cut 7 bases from V and 2 bases from J, with 15 bases between. This CDR3 spans 15 amino acids. CDR1 and CDR2 from the germline V gene are MNHNY and SVGAGI (reference sequence).

The rearrangement links TRBV6-6 to TRBJ2-7; 11 bases are a match to TRBD2. The J call may be mistaken, given a closer DNA end match to TRBJ2-5. Germline V lookup: CDR1 MNHNY, CDR2 SVGAGI (reference sequence). The CDR3 loop spans 15 amino acids. The DNA of the CDR3 is TGTGCCAGCGAGATACTAGCGGGAGCCGGAGAGACCCAGTACTTC. This codes for CASEILAGAGETQYF.

The rearrangement links TRBV4-2 to TRBJ1-5, with a tentative D call TRBD1 (5 bases). Trimming removed 2 bases from V and 6 bases from J, with 17 bases in between. CDR1 is LGHNA, CDR2 YNFKEQ, per germline. This CDR3 contains 16 residues. The CDR3 DNA is TGTGCCAGCAGCCAATCCACTCGGGGACGGTTTCAGCCCCAGCATTTT. Protein sequence: CASSQSTRGRFQPQHF.

The chain links TRBV5-1 to TRBJ2-7; tentatively, D is TRBD1 (6 bases). Germline V gene sequence: CDR1 SGHRS, CDR2 YFSETQ. This CDR3 is built from 14 residues. V shed 0 bases and J shed 5 bases, with 12 bases lying between them. CDR3 sequence (DNA): TGCGCCAGCAGCTTGGGGCAGGGGTTCCACGAGCAGTACTTC. Translating it yields CASSLGQGFHEQYF.

A few counts support this clonotype. The chain links TRBV20-1 to TRBJ2-7; TRBD2 aligns across 9 bases. The CDR3 is made up of 15 amino acids. After removal of 3 bases from V and 5 bases from J, the junction contained 11 bases not matched to a gene. CDR1 and CDR2 from the germline V gene are DFQATT and SNEGSKA (reference sequence). CDR3 amino acids: CSASPTSGGGDEQYF. CDR3 nucleotides: TGCAGTGCTAGTCCGACTAGCGGCGGGGGGGACGAGCAGTACTTC.

This clonotype appeared many times. The CDR3 loop reads CASSQEDRRYF. In DNA form, the CDR3 reads TGCGCCAGCAGCCAGGAGGACAGGCGGTATTTT. The V and J genes are TRBV5-1 and TRBJ2-3, with TRBD1 identical over 7 bases. The CDR3 runs to 11 residues. Germline trimming cut 4 bases from V and 14 bases from J; bases unmatched to any gene: 7. The germline CDR1 and CDR2 sequences are SGHRS and YFSETQ.